This T cell receptor beta chain originates from a study of blood T cell repertoires in COVID-19. Study details: PBMCs, B-cell-depleted T cells, or T cells provided the cDNA or gDNA that made up the material.

CDR1 and CDR2 from the germline V gene are SGHAT and FQNNGV. V lost 6 bases and J lost 3; bases outside the gene matches: 13. There are 16 residues in the CDR3. Recovered status applied to Cohort 3 donors who had two consecutive negative PCRs. It also applied to those with clearance or with symptom resolution. Method: immunoSEQ multiplex PCR; TCRdb's copy keeps in-frame clones and lacks some. The sample holds a few hundred thousand clones, approximately 85% seen once. The sample was PBMCs or T cells enriched from blood (not recorded which). This chain uses TRBV11-2 with TRBJ1-1, with TRBD1 matching over 7 bases. The receptor was derived from a man under 40 who had recovered from COVID-19. CDR3 region: CASSSDRDHFDTEAFF. The CDR3 DNA follows: TGTGCCAGCAGTTCCGACAGGGATCATTTTGACACTGAAGCTTTCTTT.